Below are 17 T cell receptor beta chains sequenced from a single sample in a study of shared T cell receptors in the human thymus. Method: immunoSEQ multiplex PCR; TCRdb's copy keeps in-frame clones and lacks some. The sample records hundreds of thousands of clones, 75% to 80% being singletons. This sample also appeared in a second study, on human thymus T cells.

Sequencing used thymocytes. The receptor source for this set is a boy in the first two years of life with a congenital heart defect.

CDR3 coding DNA: TGTGCCAGCAGCACCCGTGATAGCCCGGGCAATGAGCAGTTCTTC. Its protein product is CASSTRDSPGNEQFF. The chain couples TRBV4-2 to TRBJ2-1; D is unclear. Trimming shortened V by 5 bases and J by 6 bases, and 17 bases separated the two germline ends. The CDR3 contains 15 residues. Looked up from germline, CDR1 is LGHNA and CDR2 is YNFKEQ.

The table lists this clone with a count of one. The rearrangement uses TRBV30 and TRBJ1-2; TRBD1 aligns across 8 bases. The CDR3 extends over 14 amino acids. CDR1 and CDR2 from the germline V gene are GTSNPN and SVGIG (reference sequence). The V and J ends lost 0 bases and 7 bases, in that order; junction bases with no gene match: 7. The chain's CDR3 is CAWSVLGQAFGYTF. The CDR3 bases are TGTGCCTGGAGTGTACTGGGACAGGCATTTGGCTACACCTTC.

In DNA form, the CDR3 reads TGTGCCAGCAGGCGACAGGGCGGTACCACCGGGGAGCTGTTTTTT. It yields the protein CASRRQGGTTGELFF. The genes are TRBV6-5 and TRBJ2-2; 7 bases line up with TRBD1. The CDR3 has 15 amino acids. The trim removed 6 bases at V and 4 bases at J, leaving 8 bases unmatched. Germline CDR1 and CDR2: MNHEY and SVGAGI.

This rearrangement joins TRBV6-1 to TRBJ2-3; TRBD2 matches 8 bases. The CDR3 spans 18 residues. Germline V gives CDR1 MNHNS, CDR2 SASEGT. V gave up 1 base and J gave up 2 bases; unmatched junction bases: 11. The DNA for the CDR3 is TGTGCCAGCAGTGAAGGAGGTCGGGAGGGCCCTCCCACAGATACGCAGTATTTT. It specifies CASSEGGREGPPTDTQYF.

The V call is TRBV27, the J call TRBJ2-7; 7 nucleotides line up with TRBD2. Trimming took 8 bases from V and 2 from J; bases not matched to a gene: 9. The CDR3 is 14 amino acids. The germline V gene has CDR1 MNHEY and CDR2 SMNVEV (reference sequence). CDR3 region: CASGGGGRAYEQYF. CDR3 bases: TGTGCCAGCGGGGGGGGAGGGCGGGCCTACGAGCAGTACTTC.

V usage is TRBV30 and J usage is TRBJ1-3, with 7 nucleotides matching TRBD1. With V trimmed by 5 bases and J by 2 bases, 6 bases remained unmatched. Germline V CDR1 and CDR2: GTSNPN, SVGIG (reference sequence). The CDR3 consists of 14 residues. CDR3 nucleotides: TGTGCCTGGGACAGGGCCCAGGCTGGAAACACCATATATTTT. Its protein product is CAWDRAQAGNTIYF.

V and J are TRBV27 and TRBJ1-1; D is perhaps TRBD1 (6 bases). Germline lookup yields CDR1 MNHEY and CDR2 SMNVEV (reference sequence). V was cut by 7 bases and J by 3 bases, with 18 bases left in between. The CDR3 has 15 residues. CDR3 protein: CASIGAGVGHTEAFF. CDR3 coding DNA: TGTGCCAGCATAGGGGCAGGGGTAGGGCACACTGAAGCTTTCTTT.

CDR3 bases: TGTGCCAGCAGCTCCAGTGCGGGGGTATACGAGCAGTACTTC. Translation gives CASSSSAGVYEQYF. The V call is TRBV7-2, the J call TRBJ2-7; the match to TRBD2 covers 7 bases. J gave up 4 bases and V 4 bases, and 7 bases lay outside the gene matches. This CDR3 has 14 amino acids. Germline V CDR1 and CDR2: SGHTA, FQGNSA.

The rearrangement uses TRBV5-1 and TRBJ1-3, with TRBD1 matching over 7 bases. The CDR3 contains 17 residues. CDR1 is SGHRS and CDR2 is YFSETQ in the germline V gene. The J segment lost 0 bases and the V segment lost 3 bases, leaving 9 bases of the junction unmatched. CDR3 nucleotide sequence: TGCGCCAGCAGCTACCTGCCCGACAGGGCCTCTGGAAACACCATATATTTT. Its translation: CASSYLPDRASGNTIYF.

This chain links TRBV6-1 with TRBJ1-5; D may be TRBD1 (6 bases). The germline V gene encodes CDR1 MNHNS and CDR2 SASEGT. This CDR3 comprises 16 residues. V was cut by 1 base and J by 5 bases, with 15 bases left in between. The CDR3 reads CASSEEQGQTDQPQHF. For the CDR3, the DNA is TGTGCCAGCAGTGAAGAGCAAGGACAGACCGATCAGCCCCAGCATTTT.

The chain joins TRBV2 to TRBJ2-3; 7 positions match TRBD2. The CDR3 contains 17 residues. Trimming took 0 bases from V and 1 from J; bases not matched to a gene: 7. Germline V gives CDR1 SNHLY, CDR2 FYNNEI. The CDR3 loop is CASSEARDYLGTDTQYF. The DNA of the CDR3 is TGTGCCAGCAGTGAAGCGCGGGACTACCTTGGCACAGATACGCAGTATTTT.

The chain uses TRBV4-2 and TRBJ2-6; the match to TRBD1 covers 11 bases. Unmatched junction bases numbered 2, after V lost 4 bases and J lost 0 bases. Germline values: CDR1 LGHNA, CDR2 YNFKEQ. This CDR3 spans 17 amino acids. CDR3 nucleotide sequence: TGTGCCAGCAGCCGGGGGACAGGGGGCTCTGGGGCCAACGTCCTGACTTTC. Translated: CASSRGTGGSGANVLTF.

This clone was detected a few times. Other DNA sequences in the sample encode the same CDR3. The CDR3 sequence: CASSQDRGSGNTIYF. In nucleotides, the CDR3 is TGCGCCAGCAGCCAAGACAGGGGCTCTGGAAACACCATATATTTT. The chain carries TRBV4-3 and TRBJ1-3; the D gene is possibly TRBD1 (6 bases). The germline V gene has CDR1 LGHNA and CDR2 YSLEER. The CDR3 is 15 residues long. V lost 0 bases and J 0 bases, leaving 6 bases between the germline ends.

The chain carries TRBV6-5 and TRBJ2-7; D gene ambiguous. The CDR3 totals 14 residues. The ends were cut back, 7 bases at V and 3 bases at J, with 16 bases in the middle. Germline CDR1 and CDR2: MNHEY and SVGAGI. In nucleotides, the CDR3 is TGTGCCAGCACTTCCGCTGTACAGAACTACGAGCAGTACTTC. It is translated as CASTSAVQNYEQYF.

This sequence joins TRBV29-1 and TRBJ2-5; possible D gene TRBD1, 5 bases. V shed 4 bases and J shed 4 bases, with 13 bases lying between them. From germline, CDR1 is SQVTM and CDR2 ANQGSEA. This CDR3 is built from 13 residues. In DNA, the CDR3 is TGCAGCGTTGCAGGGTTCCACCTAGAGACCCAGTACTTC. This sequence encodes CSVAGFHLETQYF.

The CDR3 is CASSFVGVLHPYEQYF. CDR3 nucleotide sequence: TGTGCCAGCAGTTTCGTGGGCGTCCTACACCCCTACGAGCAGTACTTC. The chain employs TRBV27 and TRBJ2-7, with D unresolved. There are 16 residues in the CDR3. Germline V gene lookup returns CDR1 MNHEY and CDR2 SMNVEV (reference sequence). Trimming removed 3 bases from V and 2 bases from J, with 17 bases in between.

This chain connects TRBV2 to TRBJ2-1; 14 bases map to TRBD2. The germline V gene encodes CDR1 SNHLY and CDR2 FYNNEI. The CDR3 totals 16 residues. V lost 6 bases and J lost 9; bases outside the gene matches: 10. CDR3 residues: CASSRLAGGPGFEQFF. The CDR3 nucleotides read TGTGCCAGCAGCCGACTAGCGGGAGGGCCGGGCTTTGAGCAGTTCTTC.